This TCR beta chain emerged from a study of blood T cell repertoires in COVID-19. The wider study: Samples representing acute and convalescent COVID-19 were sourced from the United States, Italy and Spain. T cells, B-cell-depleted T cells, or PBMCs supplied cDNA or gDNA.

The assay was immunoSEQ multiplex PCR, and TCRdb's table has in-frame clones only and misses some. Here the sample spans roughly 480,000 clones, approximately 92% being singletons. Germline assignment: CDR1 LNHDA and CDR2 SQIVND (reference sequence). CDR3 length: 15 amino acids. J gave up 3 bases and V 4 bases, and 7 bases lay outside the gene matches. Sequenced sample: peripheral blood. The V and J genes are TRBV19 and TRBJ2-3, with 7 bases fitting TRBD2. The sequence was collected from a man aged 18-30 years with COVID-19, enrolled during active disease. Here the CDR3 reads CASSKASGGTDTQYF. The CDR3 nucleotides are TGTGCCAGTAGTAAGGCTAGCGGAGGGACAGATACGCAGTATTTT.